The 11 T cell receptor beta chains below were found in one sample sequenced in a study of CD8 T cells in Susac syndrome (dated 2019 in TCRdb). Libraries were constructed by the immunoSEQ multiplex PCR assay. RNA was extracted with the RNeasy kit and about 0.5 to 1 ug was reverse transcribed using random hexamers. TCRdb applied fastp at Q25 and MiXCR to the public reads, then kept only in-frame beta chains. Duplicate CDR3 protein sequences are folded into a single record with the most common DNA and genes. This sample gives approximately 220,000 distinct CDR3 sequences in total; roughly 92% of them show up just once. The ten largest clonotypes hold around 0.15% of the sample. The sequenced material came from CD8+ T cells from PBMCs. Receptor source: a human donor with multiple sclerosis.

This chain links TRBV29-1 with TRBJ2-7, with TRBD2 identical over 15 bases. The CDR3 has 17 residues. Germline CDR1 is SQVTM and CDR2 is ANQGSEA. Trimming took 0 bases from V and 4 from J; bases not matched to a gene: 7. CDR3 residues: CSVEDAGLAGGPYEQYF. The CDR3 DNA is TGCAGCGTTGAAGATGCGGGACTAGCGGGAGGCCCTTACGAGCAGTACTTC.

J is TRBJ1-5 and V is TRBV4-3, with D maybe TRBD1 (6 bases). V was trimmed by 3 bases and J by 5 bases, leaving 20 bases between them. Germline V gene data show CDR1 as LGHNA and CDR2 as YSLEER. The CDR3 covers 17 residues. The CDR3 region is CASSQDSQGALDQPQHF. In DNA form, the CDR3 reads TGCGCCAGCAGCCAGGATTCACAGGGTGCCCTAGATCAGCCCCAGCATTTT.

The chain links TRBV7-2 to TRBJ1-2; D is undetermined. CDR3 length: 14 residues. The germline gives CDR1 SGHTA, CDR2 FQGNSA. Trimming pared 6 bases from V and 6 bases from J, leaving 17 bases between. CDR3 residues: CASRLPLRMDGYTF. In nucleotides, the CDR3 is TGTGCCAGCAGGTTACCGTTGAGGATGGATGGCTACACCTTC.

V is TRBV7-8 and J is TRBJ2-3; D gene ambiguous. Germline V gene data show CDR1 as SGHVS and CDR2 as FQNEAQ. The CDR3 sequence is 14 residues long. The ends were cut back, 11 bases at V and 0 bases at J, with 15 bases in the middle. The CDR3 loop is CAVGPATSTDTQYF. The CDR3 DNA follows: TGTGCCGTTGGGCCTGCTACTAGCACAGATACGCAGTATTTT.

The V call is TRBV4-2, the J call TRBJ2-7, with 7 bases aligning to TRBD1. Germline V gene sequence: CDR1 LGHNA, CDR2 YNFKEQ. V shed 5 bases, J shed 3 bases, and the junction held 7 bases outside the gene matches. This CDR3 has 14 residues. The CDR3 DNA follows: TGTGCCAGCAGCGGGGGACAGTGGGACTACGAGCAGTACTTC. Residues: CASSGGQWDYEQYF.

The chain joins TRBV20-1 to TRBJ1-6; 8 nucleotides line up with TRBD1. Germline trimming cut 1 base from V and 10 bases from J; bases unmatched to any gene: 6. Germline CDR1 is DFQATT and CDR2 is SNEGSKA (reference sequence). CDR3 length equals 14 residues. CDR3 sequence reads: CSARVDRGDSPLHF. The CDR3 DNA is TGCAGTGCTAGAGTAGACAGGGGTGACTCACCCCTCCACTTT.

J is TRBJ2-7 and V is TRBV15, with TRBD1 matching over 11 bases. J gave up 2 bases and V 5 bases, and 2 bases lay outside the gene matches. Germline assignment: CDR1 LNHNV and CDR2 YYDKDF (reference sequence). The CDR3 sequence is 14 residues long. Here the CDR3 reads CATSRGQGAYEQYF. The CDR3 DNA follows: TGTGCCACCAGCCGGGGACAGGGGGCCTACGAGCAGTACTTC.

The V and J genes are TRBV7-9 and TRBJ1-2; 10 nucleotides agree with TRBD1. From germline, CDR1 is SEHNR and CDR2 FQNEAQ (reference sequence). This CDR3 is 14 amino acids long. Losses at the gene ends were 5 bases for V and 7 bases for J; bases not matched to a gene: 7. CDR3 sequence (DNA): TGTGCCAGCAGCCCACCGGACAGGGGGGTTGGCTACACCTTC. Residues: CASSPPDRGVGYTF.

This chain connects TRBV4-2 to TRBJ2-1; TRBD2 aligns across 10 bases. The CDR3 runs 18 residues. CDR1 is LGHNA and CDR2 is YNFKEQ in the germline V gene. V was pared by 0 bases and J by 6 bases, with 11 bases of the junction left unmatched. Written as DNA, the CDR3 is TGTGCCAGCAGCCAAGAAGAGCGGGGGGGCGGTTTCTCCAATGAGCAGTTCTTC. Protein sequence: CASSQEERGGGFSNEQFF.

This clonotype has a single count. The genes are TRBV20-1 and TRBJ2-3; D is ambiguous. Trimming removed 6 bases at V and 6 bases at J, with 7 bases between. Germline V gene lookup returns CDR1 DFQATT and CDR2 SNEGSKA (reference sequence). This CDR3 contains 10 residues. CDR3 nucleotides: TGCAGTGCAGCATGGGATACGCAGTATTTT. It encodes CSAAWDTQYF.

This sequence joins TRBV6-2 or TRBV6-3 and TRBJ2-7, with TRBD1 matching 9 bases. J was trimmed by 6 bases and V by 4 bases; bases with no gene match: 10. Germline V gene lookup returns CDR1 MNHEY and CDR2 SVGEGT. There are 15 residues in the CDR3. As DNA, the CDR3 is TGTGCCAGCAGTTCACGTCCCGGGACAGGGCTCGAGCAGTACTTC. It encodes CASSSRPGTGLEQYF.